This T cell receptor beta chain is from a study of cytomegalovirus exposure and HLA in healthy donors (dated by TCRdb to the late 2010s). Study-level background: An earlier analysis of approximately 640 of the donors reported 250 to 350 Gb of sequence data and about 100 million unique TCR beta sequences from about 179 million T cells. To study patterns of TCR occurrence, a later analysis re-analyzed previously published TCR beta repertoires from hundreds of donors and added high-resolution HLA genotyping. A separate validation cohort of 100 to 150 different subjects was used in addition to the 666-subject first cohort. The study combined high-throughput TCR immunosequencing, statistical association of individual TCRs with disease status, and machine learning to predict cytomegalovirus infection status. A later genetic analysis took genome-wide SNP genotypes for about 65% of the 666 donors and used that subset as a discovery cohort. In the later analysis, no new phenotypic data were used to find candidate immune exposures; instead, reliance was placed on TCR beta sequences and their occurrence across donors. Alongside the repertoire data, information on donor age, sex, ethnicity and CMV serostatus was compiled. The number of donors typed differed by locus, with 629-630 for A, B, C, DRB1 and DQB1, more than 500 for DQA1, nearly 610 for DPA1, and around 450 for DPB1. An earlier analysis of 587 of the donors used high-throughput TCR beta sequencing to judge whether each TCR beta V gene segment behaved as functional or pseudogenic. Across some 400 genotyped donors of the cohort, an average of roughly 250,000 unique TCR beta nucleotide sequences per donor were sequenced, and 15% to 20% of those sequences were non-productive. Because of strong linkage in the cohort, roughly five DR-DQ haplotypes were treated as single units for association and clustering. All discovery cohort repertoires had been generated using a single sequencing platform. The genetic ancestry cluster associated with self-reported Caucasian donors included over 65% of the roughly 360 genotyped donors. The study used immunosequencing to profile the T cell repertoires of more than 650 subjects and linked those repertoires to cytomegalovirus serostatus. The study was designed to test whether signatures of past pathogen exposure could be identified by cataloging public T cell receptors. Roughly 300 gigabases of sequencing data and around 88 million unique TCR sequences made up an early release that covered several hundred HLA-typed donors. HLA typing included class I and class II loci at four-digit resolution.

The germline V gene specifies SGHRS as CDR1 and YFSETQ as CDR2. The CDR3 numbers 16 residues from cysteine through phenylalanine. Only CDR3 DNA is held: 48 bases, read in frame from base 1. V is trimmed back by 0 bases and J by 5 bases, and the junction contains 10 bases that no gene match accounts for. The cohort comprised under 700 healthy bone marrow donors. At the time of sampling, all cohort members were nominally healthy, though unrecorded immune exposures were likely present. The donor tested CMV seronegative, placing the donor among the roughly 400 seronegative members of the cohort. A peripheral blood sample was collected from each donor, and TCR beta sequencing was performed on peripheral blood mononuclear cells. The Qiagen DNeasy Blood Extraction Kit was used to extract genomic DNA from the blood cell samples. The method was the immunoSEQ multiplex PCR assay. A mixture of 60 forward primers for TCR Vbeta segments and 13 reverse primers for TCR Jbeta segments was used in the multiplex PCR. The CDR3 region of rearranged TCR beta genes was amplified from genomic DNA with a multiplex PCR assay. On the Illumina HiSeq System, the amplified TCR beta libraries were sequenced as 87-base-pair reads. For the original study's pipeline: Across the 500 to 750 repertoires, a later analysis counted roughly 77 million unique TCR beta chains, around 11 million of which were shared by at least two donors. To remove PCR and sequencing errors, raw reads were error-corrected and collapsed into unique sequences using a nearest-neighbor algorithm that merged closely related sequences. V, D and J gene segments were assigned by aligning CDR3 sequences to IMGT reference sequences. For a sequence to be retained, a match of at least six nucleotides was required to both a V gene segment and a J gene segment. Rearrangements were called productive when the CDR3 lacked stop codons and stayed in frame with V and J; all others were non-productive. CDR3 was defined by IMGT convention, running from the second conserved V-encoded cysteine to the conserved J-encoded phenylalanine. The earlier analysis of 587 of the donors excluded sequences that lacked an unambiguous match to a single V gene segment. An earlier analysis of a few hundred of the donors classified V segments as functional when productive rearrangements were above 56.7% and as segregating when the standard deviation between donors was above 5%. A statistical classification framework was developed to diagnose cytomegalovirus status using the catalog of TCR beta chain sequences. A later analysis assigned V and J genes by comparing TCR nucleotide sequences with IMGT/GENE-DB human TR gene sequences. Using the TCRdist pipeline, a later analysis assigned CDR3 sequences along with most-parsimonious VDJ recombination scenarios. A later analysis defined each TCR beta chain by its CDR3 amino acid sequence plus V-gene family, and excluded reads lacking a unique V-gene family. As a way to deal with suspected cross-contamination and a sequencing artifact, a later analysis dropped 640 or so nucleotide sequences that were highly shared and had low generation probability. For each public chain, a later analysis derived a clonal expansion index from normalized ranks of inferred template counts within each repertoire. In a later analysis, generation probabilities were computed using a VDJ recombination model fitted to out-of-frame rearrangements, and the results were checked against IGoR. In a later analysis, hypergeometric tests were used to score TCR-TCR, TCR-HLA and TCR-CMV co-occurrence, with a repertoire-size bias correction applied to TCR pairs. To estimate false discovery rates, a later analysis permuted the HLA or CMV assignments 20 times. In a later analysis, co-occurring TCRs were grouped with DBSCAN, and TCRdist sequence similarity was added when clustering was performed within HLA-allele-positive subsets. Repertoires with fewer than 30,000 or more than 120,000 public chains were left out of co-occurrence clustering, as were five repertoires with anomalous nucleotide sharing. The source is immuneACCESS, and TCRdb retained only in-frame sequences with V and J called. Part of the clones is not carried over; for the studies checked, unresolved V genes explain less than half of this, and the remainder is unexplained. Clone size and the V and J calls come from that table; the DNA yielded D and trimming. Across this sample there are roughly 200,000 clones, with 76% seen only once. Together, the top ten hold 0.6% to 0.7% of the sample.

Broader findings and caveats from the paper: The presence/absence analyses assumed that sequencing depth was roughly uniform across donors, and that assumption may not be true. In a later analysis, HLA-associated TCR beta chains showed more clonal expansion and lower generation probabilities than non-associated chains that were equally common. Assigning TCR associations to individual alleles was difficult when HLA alleles, especially DR and DQ, strongly co-occurred. A further reported finding was that TCR beta sequences accurately predicted the HLA-A and HLA-B alleles for most subjects in the first cohort. In the study, some 160 TCR beta chains were listed as associated with cytomegalovirus. The classifier was reported to diagnose cytomegalovirus status with high specificity and sensitivity in both the original cohort and the validation cohort. Linkage disequilibrium might explain the correlated functional status among segregating V segments, but an unknown experimental factor could not be ruled out. In a later analysis, most CMV-associated TCR beta chains were found to appear HLA-restricted, with HLA associations seemingly driven largely by CMV exposure. The earlier analysis of around 600 of the donors excluded 15 to 20 rarely observed V segments, including chromosome 9 orphons, because counts were too low. In a later analysis, TCR association rates were found to vary across HLA loci, with the most associated TCRs seen for DRB1 alleles and the fewest for HLA-C alleles. The 87-base-pair reads could not distinguish some IMGT-functional V segments, including TRBV6-2 and TRBV6-3, so those segments were excluded. In a later analysis, several top co-occurrence clusters were reported to appear linked to parvovirus B19, influenza, CMV and Epstein-Barr virus. It was suggested by the authors that the approach could potentially be generalized to other disease states and immunological phenotypes. Because HLA typing was unavailable for some donors at each locus, only the typed subset was used in association tests. An association between a missense DCLRE1C variant and V-gene and J-gene trimming of TCR beta chains was found in a later genetic analysis and replicated in an independent cohort. Broadly in line with IMGT annotations, most TCR beta V segments showed up in productive rearrangements about 87% or about 30% of the time in an earlier analysis of under 700 of the donors. CMV serostatus was the only immune exposure information available for the cohort. In vitro tests confirmed that a few of the cytomegalovirus-associated TCR beta chains recognize cytomegalovirus antigens. The cohort was sequenced for TCR beta chains only, and without alpha or paired-chain data the features that could be detected were limited. A cluster of highly shared sequence variants was judged likely to be a technical artifact of the sequencing pipeline. A later genetic analysis reported fewer N-insertions in productive TCRs among donors in an Asian-associated ancestry cluster than the approximately 670-donor mean. While some public TCRs were present in many individuals, most TCR sequences turned up only very rarely across donors. At a false discovery rate of 0.05, a later analysis linked about 17,000 TCR beta sequences to specific HLA alleles.

About this clone: Which antigen it targets is not known. No clone much larger than this one lies a single base away; base qualities are absent.

This TCR was recovered from a man aged 18-30 years in good health and CMV-seronegative. Rearrangement joined TRBV5-1 to TRBJ1-1; the junction holds 7 bases that match TRBD1. The sample consisted of PBMCs. CDR3 loop: CASSLGGQLRGTEAFF. The DNA reads TGCGCCAGCAGCTTGGGGGGACAGTTGAGGGGAACTGAAGCTTTCTTT.